The entry below describes one T cell receptor beta chain. The target of this receptor is not known. Qualities for individual bases were not recorded, and no much larger clone is one base off. This entry is derived from a study of Graves' ophthalmopathy and Graves' hyperthyroidism (dated by TCRdb to the late 2010s). A note on the overall study: Peripheral blood samples were taken at the time of initial diagnosis, before any treatment was given. TCR beta repertoire signatures were used to distinguish Graves' ophthalmopathy from Graves' hyperthyroidism and to predict progression to ophthalmopathy. In total, 135 blood samples were TCR-sequenced: some 43 ophthalmopathy, 80 or so hyperthyroidism and some 17 hyperthyroidism-to-ophthalmopathy patients. To explore V-J signatures distinguishing ophthalmopathy from hyperthyroidism, a discovery set of roughly 98 patients (about 43 ophthalmopathy, 57 stable hyperthyroidism) was enrolled. For independent validation, a separate cohort was made up of some 19 hyperthyroidism patients plus 17 patients who later progressed from hyperthyroidism to ophthalmopathy. T-cell repertoires of thyroid tissue and blood were compared in more than five hyperthyroidism patients. Following sampling, methimazole starting at 30 mg daily was administered to hyperthyroidism patients, and high-dose intravenous methylprednisolone was administered to ophthalmopathy patients. Study-wide findings and limitations: No statistical method was used to predetermine the sample size, and group allocation was not hidden from the investigators. Most expanded thyroid clonotypes with a frequency above 0.001 also appeared in blood, which suggests that blood repertoires may reflect the immune response in the thyroid. The 13-signature model separated ophthalmopathy from stable hyperthyroidism with approximately 90% sensitivity and around 81% specificity in cross-validation, and 80%/75% in the test set. In validation, the model predicted ophthalmopathy progression with 70.59% sensitivity and roughly 72% specificity; fewer than 15 predicted patients were CT-confirmed with GO in a median of around 6.5 months.

TCR beta CDR3 regions were amplified from RNA transcripts for repertoire sequencing. The first round of RT-PCR was done with HTBI primers and the Qiagen OneStep RT-PCR kit, and was followed by a second round of multiplex PCR, then size selection and purification. Libraries were sequenced paired-end with 100 bp reads on an Illumina HiSeq2000. On the study's bioinformatics: SOAPnuke was used to process the reads, removing any read that contained adapters or uncalled bases, had a mean Phred below 15, or lacked an exact match to the constant primer or identifier. COPE v1.2.5 was used to merge high-quality paired reads. Unique nucleotide sequences were defined as clonotypes and aligned to IMGT TRB V, D and J references using MiTCR v1.1. Only V-J combinations with frequency above 0.0001 were analysed, covering around 99% of repertoires. A TCR clonal expansion and chaos score per V-J combination was defined as the ratio of F50 clonal expansion to chaos observed in the TCRdist matrix. Welch's t-statistics and random forest were used to narrow the features down to more than 10 V-J combinations, which were then fed into a naive Bayes classifier. The similarity between thyroid and blood repertoires was quantified using the Morisita-Horn index. In TCRdb, the public reads were trimmed at Q25 with fastp and aligned with MiXCR, with productive beta chains retained. Here each entry gathers all rows of one CDR3 protein and keeps the most common genes and DNA. TCRdb's processing, not the authors' own work, is the source of the V and J calls. This sample is represented by about 390,000 distinct CDR3 sequences; approximately 17% of them were singletons. In total, the top ten clones hold roughly 2.6% of the sample.

At the junction V is shortened by 0 bases and J by 0 bases, with 12 bases in between. The CDR3, cysteine through phenylalanine, is 16 amino acids long. Left in the record is the CDR3 DNA by itself, 48 bases read in frame from the first base. The CDR1 and CDR2 encoded by the germline V gene (reference sequence) are GTSNPN and SVGIG. Stable hyperthyroidism was defined as no progression to ophthalmopathy within 18 months of follow-up. Hyperthyroidism patients were newly diagnosed, were aged 18 to 65 years, and had a disease duration under 2 months. Anyone with other autoimmune diseases, uncontrolled infections, pregnancy or lactation was excluded from the study. Clinical symptoms, serum thyroxine, TRAb, thyroid ultrasound and orbital computed tomography formed the basis of the diagnosis. Ficoll-Paque density gradient centrifugation was used to isolate PBMCs from about 10 ml of fresh peripheral blood. Total RNA was extracted using Trizol reagent, and RNA quality was checked on an Agilent 2100 Bioanalyzer.

This TCR derives from an adult woman with stable Graves' hyperthyroidism. The sequencing input was peripheral blood. The chain uses TRBV30 and TRBJ1-3; the D segment could be TRBD1, given 5 matching bases. The encoded CDR3 is CAWSVLKGISGNTIYF. The DNA reads as follows: TGTGCCTGGAGTGTTCTTAAGGGGATCTCTGGAAACACCATATATTTT. The variable domain in full, with residues beyond the CDR3 obtained from the reference TRBV30 and TRBJ1-3 genes, is SQTIHQWPATLVQPVGSPLSLECTVEGTSNPNLYWYRQAAGRGLQLLFYSVGIGQISSEVPQNLSASRPQDRQFILSSKKLLLSDSGFYLCAWSVLKGISGNTIYFGEGSWLTVV.